This record looks at one T cell receptor (beta chain) sequence and its context. Its antigen is not identified. Germline CDR1 reads MGHDK; CDR2 reads SYGVNS. V shed 7 bases, J shed 4 bases, and the junction held 6 bases outside the gene matches. CDR3 length: 14 amino acids. This record comes from a study of cytomegalovirus exposure and HLA in healthy donors. Study-wide results and limits: It was 150 or so TCR beta chains that were listed as cytomegalovirus-associated. Reported performance of the classifier showed diagnosis of cytomegalovirus status with high specificity and sensitivity.

Using immunoSEQ multiplex PCR, the repertoire was profiled, and TCRdb retains in-frame clones only, with some absent. The repertoire holds some 210,000 clones, with roughly 80% as singletons. This clonotype was sampled from a woman aged 18-35 years in good health and CMV-seronegative. Sequenced: PBMCs. The V call is TRBV25-1, the J call TRBJ2-7; 11 nucleotides agree with TRBD2. CDR3 in amino acids: CASTIAGGGYEQYF. As DNA, the CDR3 is TGTGCCAGCACCATAGCGGGAGGGGGGTACGAGCAGTACTTC.